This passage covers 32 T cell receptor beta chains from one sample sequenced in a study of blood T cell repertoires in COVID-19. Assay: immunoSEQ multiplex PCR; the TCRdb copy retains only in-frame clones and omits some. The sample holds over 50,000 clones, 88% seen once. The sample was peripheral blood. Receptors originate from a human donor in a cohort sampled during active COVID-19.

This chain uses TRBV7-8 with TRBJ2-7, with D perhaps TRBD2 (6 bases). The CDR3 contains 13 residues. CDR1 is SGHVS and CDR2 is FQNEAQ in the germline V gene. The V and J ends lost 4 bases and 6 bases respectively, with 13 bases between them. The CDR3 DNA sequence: TGTGCCAGCAGCTACATTAGCGGTTCCGAGCAGTACTTC. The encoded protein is CASSYISGSEQYF. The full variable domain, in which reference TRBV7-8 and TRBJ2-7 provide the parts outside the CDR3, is GAGVSQSPRYKVAKRGQDVALRCDPISGHVSLFWYQQALGQGPEFLTYFQNEAQLDKSGLPSDRFFAERPEGSVSTLKIQRTQQEDSAVYLCASSYISGSEQYFGPGTRLTVT.

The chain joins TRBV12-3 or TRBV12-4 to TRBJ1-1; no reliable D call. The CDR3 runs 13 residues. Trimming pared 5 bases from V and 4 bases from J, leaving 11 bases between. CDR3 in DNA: TGTGCCAGCAGTCAGCACGGGTTCACTGAAGCTTTCTTT. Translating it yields CASSQHGFTEAFF.

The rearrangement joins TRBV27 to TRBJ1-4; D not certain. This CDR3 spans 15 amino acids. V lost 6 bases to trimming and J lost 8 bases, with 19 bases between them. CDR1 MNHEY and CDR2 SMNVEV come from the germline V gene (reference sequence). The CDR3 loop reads CASRPVQNRHEKLFF. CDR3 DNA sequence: TGTGCCAGCAGACCCGTGCAGAACCGACACGAAAAACTGTTTTTT.

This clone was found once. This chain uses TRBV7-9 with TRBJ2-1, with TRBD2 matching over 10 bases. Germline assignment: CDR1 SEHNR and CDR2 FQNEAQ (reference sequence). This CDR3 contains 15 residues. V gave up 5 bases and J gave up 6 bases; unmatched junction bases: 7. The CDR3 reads CASSPLAGGSNEQFF. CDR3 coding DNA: TGTGCCAGCAGCCCGTTAGCGGGAGGTAGCAATGAGCAGTTCTTC. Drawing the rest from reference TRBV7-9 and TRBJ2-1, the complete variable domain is DTGVSQNPRHKITKRGQNVTFRCDPISEHNRLYWYRQTLGQGPEFLTYFQNEAQLEKSRLLSDRFSAERPKGSFSTLEIQRTEQGDSAMYLCASSPLAGGSNEQFFGPGTRLTVL.

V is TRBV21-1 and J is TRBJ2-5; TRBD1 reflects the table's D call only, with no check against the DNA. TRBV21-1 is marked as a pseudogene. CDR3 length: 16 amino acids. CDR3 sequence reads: CASSKLDRRKQETQYF. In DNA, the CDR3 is TGTGCCAGCAGCAAGTTGGACAGGCGGAAACAAGAGACCCAGTACTTC.

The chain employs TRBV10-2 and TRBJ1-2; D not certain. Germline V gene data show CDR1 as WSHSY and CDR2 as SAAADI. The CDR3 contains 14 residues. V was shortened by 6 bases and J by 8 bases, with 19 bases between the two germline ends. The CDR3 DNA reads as TGCGCCAGCAGGGGAGGCAGTCCGTCCGGCGGCTACACCTTC. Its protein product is CASRGGSPSGGYTF.

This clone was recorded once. The DNA for the CDR3 is TGTGCCAGCAGCTCCGCCTCCGGGACAGTGTCCTATGGCTACACCTTC. This encodes CASSSASGTVSYGYTF. This chain uses TRBV7-2 with TRBJ1-2, with 7 bases aligning to TRBD1. CDR1 SGHTA and CDR2 FQGNSA come from the germline V gene. The CDR3 spans 16 residues. The V and J ends lost 4 bases and 4 bases, in that order; junction bases with no gene match: 12.

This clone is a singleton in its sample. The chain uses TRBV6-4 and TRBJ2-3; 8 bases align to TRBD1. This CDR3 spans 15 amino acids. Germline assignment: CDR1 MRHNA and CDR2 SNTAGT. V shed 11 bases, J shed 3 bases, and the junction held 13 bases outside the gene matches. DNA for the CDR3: TGTGCCGACAGGGGAATTTTGATGGGAACAGATACGCAGTATTTT. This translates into CADRGILMGTDTQYF.

In DNA, the CDR3 is TGTGCCAGTAGTAGGGGGACTAGCGGAAACAATGAGCAGTTCTTC. It translates to CASSRGTSGNNEQFF. The chain employs TRBV19 and TRBJ2-1; 11 nucleotides align to TRBD2. This CDR3 spans 15 amino acids. Germline V CDR1 and CDR2: LNHDA, SQIVND (reference sequence). The junction had 4 bases not matched to a gene; V was cut back by 4 bases and J by 5 bases.

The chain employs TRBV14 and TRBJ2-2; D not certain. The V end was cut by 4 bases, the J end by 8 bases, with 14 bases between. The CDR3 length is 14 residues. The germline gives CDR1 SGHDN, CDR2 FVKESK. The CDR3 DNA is TGTGCCAGCAGCCCCGGTTATGTCAGGGGGGAGCTGTTTTTT. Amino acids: CASSPGYVRGELFF.

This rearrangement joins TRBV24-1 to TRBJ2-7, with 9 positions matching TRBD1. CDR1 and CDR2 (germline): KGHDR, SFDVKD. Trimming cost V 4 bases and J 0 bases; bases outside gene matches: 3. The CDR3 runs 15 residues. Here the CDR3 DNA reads TGTGCCACCAGTGAATCGGGACAGGGCTCCTACGAGCAGTACTTC. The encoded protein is CATSESGQGSYEQYF.

The chain's CDR3 is CASSLSGTGTYGYTF. As DNA, the CDR3 is TGCGCCAGCAGCTTATCCGGGACAGGGACCTATGGCTACACCTTC. V and J are TRBV5-1 and TRBJ1-2, with TRBD1 identical over 9 bases. Trimming cost V 2 bases and J 4 bases; bases outside gene matches: 6. Germline V gene sequence: CDR1 SGHRS, CDR2 YFSETQ. The CDR3 has 15 residues. The complete variable domain, with remaining parts taken from reference TRBV5-1 and TRBJ1-2, reads KAGVTQTPRYLIKTRGQQVTLSCSPISGHRSVSWYQQTPGQGLQFLFEYFSETQRNKGNFPGRFSGRQFSNSRSEMNVSTLELGDSALYLCASSLSGTGTYGYTFGSGTRLTVV.

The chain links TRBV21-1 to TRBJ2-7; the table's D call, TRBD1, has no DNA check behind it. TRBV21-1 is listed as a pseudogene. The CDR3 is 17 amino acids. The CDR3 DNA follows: TGTGCCAGCAGCAAAGGGGAAGGGGGACGGCATCCCCACGAGCAGTACTTC. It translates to CASSKGEGGRHPHEQYF.

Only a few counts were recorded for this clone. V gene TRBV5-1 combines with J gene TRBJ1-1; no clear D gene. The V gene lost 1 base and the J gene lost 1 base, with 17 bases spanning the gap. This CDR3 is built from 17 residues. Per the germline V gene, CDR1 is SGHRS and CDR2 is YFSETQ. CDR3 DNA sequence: TGCGCCAGCAGCTTGAGGTATGTGGGCAGCCCGAACACTGAAGCTTTCTTT. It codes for CASSLRYVGSPNTEAFF.

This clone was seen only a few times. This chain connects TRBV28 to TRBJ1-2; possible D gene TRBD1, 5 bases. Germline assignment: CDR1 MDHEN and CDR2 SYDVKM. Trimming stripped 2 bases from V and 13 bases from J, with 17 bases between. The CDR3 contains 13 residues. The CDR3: CASSLPGWDQSTF. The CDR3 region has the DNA TGTGCCAGCAGTTTACCAGGGTGGGATCAAAGCACCTTC.

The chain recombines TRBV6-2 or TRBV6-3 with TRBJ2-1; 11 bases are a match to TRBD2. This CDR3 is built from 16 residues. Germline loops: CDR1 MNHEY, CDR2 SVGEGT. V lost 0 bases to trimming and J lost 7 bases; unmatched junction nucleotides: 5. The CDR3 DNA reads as TGTGCCAGCAGTTACTCGATAGCGGGGGGGCAGAATGAGCAGTTCTTC. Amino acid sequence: CASSYSIAGGQNEQFF.

CDR3 protein: CASSLASGTRDTIMNTEAFF. In DNA, the CDR3 is TGCGCCAGCAGCTTGGCGAGCGGGACACGCGACACAATCATGAACACTGAAGCTTTCTTT. The chain employs TRBV5-1 and TRBJ1-1; maybe TRBD1 (6 bases). The V end lost 0 bases, the J end lost 0 bases, and 24 bases lay between the germline ends. CDR3 length equals 20 residues. In germline, CDR1 is SGHRS, CDR2 YFSETQ.

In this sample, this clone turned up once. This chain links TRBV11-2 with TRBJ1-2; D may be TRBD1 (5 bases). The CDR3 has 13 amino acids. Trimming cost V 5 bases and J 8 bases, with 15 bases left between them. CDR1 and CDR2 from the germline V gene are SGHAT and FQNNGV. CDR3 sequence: CASSPGVNGGYTF. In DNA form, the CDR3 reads TGTGCCAGCAGCCCGGGGGTCAACGGGGGCTACACCTTC. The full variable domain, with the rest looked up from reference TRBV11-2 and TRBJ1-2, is EAGVAQSPRYKIIEKRQSVAFWCNPISGHATLYWYQQILGQGPKLLIQFQNNGVVDDSQLPKDRFSAERLKGVDSTLKIQPAKLEDSAVYLCASSPGVNGGYTFGSGTRLTVV.

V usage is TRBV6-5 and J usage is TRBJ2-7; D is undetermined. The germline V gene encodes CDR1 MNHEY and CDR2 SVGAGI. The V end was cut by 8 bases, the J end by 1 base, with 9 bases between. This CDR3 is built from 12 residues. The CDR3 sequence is CASYAGSYEQYF. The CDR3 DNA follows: TGTGCCAGCTACGCCGGGTCCTACGAGCAGTACTTC.

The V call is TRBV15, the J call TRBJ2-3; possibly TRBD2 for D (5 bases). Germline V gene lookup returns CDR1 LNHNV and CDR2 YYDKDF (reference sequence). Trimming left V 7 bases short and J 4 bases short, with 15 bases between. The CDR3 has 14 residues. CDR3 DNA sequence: TGTGCCACCAAGGATCGGCTAGCAGCAGATACGCAGTATTTT. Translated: CATKDRLAADTQYF.

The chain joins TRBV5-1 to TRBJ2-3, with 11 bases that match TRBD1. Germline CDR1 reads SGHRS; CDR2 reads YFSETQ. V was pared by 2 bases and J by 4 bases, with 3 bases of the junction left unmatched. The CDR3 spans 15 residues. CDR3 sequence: CASSFRTGGADTQYF. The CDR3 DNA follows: TGCGCCAGCAGCTTTCGGACAGGGGGCGCAGATACGCAGTATTTT.

CDR3 nucleotide sequence: TGTGCCAGCAGCCGGGGTACGGGCTCGGACGAGCAGTACTTC. Translation: CASSRGTGSDEQYF. The V and J genes are TRBV7-9 and TRBJ2-7; maybe TRBD2 (5 bases). This CDR3 region has 14 residues. Germline V gives CDR1 SEHNR, CDR2 FQNEAQ (reference sequence). The V end lost 5 bases, the J end lost 5 bases, and 16 bases lay between the germline ends.

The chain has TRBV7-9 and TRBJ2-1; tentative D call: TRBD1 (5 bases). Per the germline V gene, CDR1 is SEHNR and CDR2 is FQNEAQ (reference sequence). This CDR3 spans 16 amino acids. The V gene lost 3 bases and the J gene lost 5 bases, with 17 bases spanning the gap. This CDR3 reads CASSLRQTQSHNEQFF. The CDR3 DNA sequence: TGTGCCAGCAGCTTGAGACAGACCCAGTCCCACAATGAGCAGTTCTTC.

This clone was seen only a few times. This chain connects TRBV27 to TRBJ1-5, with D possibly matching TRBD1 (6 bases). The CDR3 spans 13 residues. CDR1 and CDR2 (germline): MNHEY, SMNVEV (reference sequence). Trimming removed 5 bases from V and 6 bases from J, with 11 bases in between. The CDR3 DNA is TGTGCCAGCAGTAGGGGGGGGCCTCAGCCCCAGCATTTT. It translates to CASSRGGPQPQHF.

In nucleotides, the CDR3 is TGTGCCTGCACGGGACAGAACTACCAAGAGACCCAGTACTTC. Translating it yields CACTGQNYQETQYF. This chain connects TRBV30 to TRBJ2-5; 7 nucleotides line up with TRBD1. CDR1 and CDR2 (germline): GTSNPN, SVGIG (reference sequence). With 6 bases clipped from V and 0 bases from J, the junction kept 7 bases outside the gene matches. CDR3 length: 14 amino acids. Variable domain in full (rest from reference TRBV30 and TRBJ2-5): SQTIHQWPATLVQPVGSPLSLECTVEGTSNPNLYWYRQAAGRGLQLLFYSVGIGQISSEVPQNLSASRPQDRQFILSSKKLLLSDSGFYLCACTGQNYQETQYFGPGTRLLVL.

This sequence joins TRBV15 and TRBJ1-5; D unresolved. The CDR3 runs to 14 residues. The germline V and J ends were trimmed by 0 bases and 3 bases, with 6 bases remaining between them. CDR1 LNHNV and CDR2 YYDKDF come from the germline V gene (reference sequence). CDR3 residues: CATSRDHSNQPQHF. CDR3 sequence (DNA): TGTGCCACCAGCAGAGATCATTCCAATCAGCCCCAGCATTTT.

CDR3 protein: CASSQVGPGLAGGDYEQYF. The CDR3 DNA reads TGCGCCAGCAGCCAAGTTGGCCCGGGACTAGCGGGAGGGGACTACGAGCAGTACTTC. This chain connects TRBV4-1 to TRBJ2-7; TRBD2 aligns across 16 bases. Germline CDR1 MGHRA, CDR2 YSYEKL. The CDR3 is 19 amino acids. V gave up 1 base and J gave up 3 bases; unmatched junction bases: 9.

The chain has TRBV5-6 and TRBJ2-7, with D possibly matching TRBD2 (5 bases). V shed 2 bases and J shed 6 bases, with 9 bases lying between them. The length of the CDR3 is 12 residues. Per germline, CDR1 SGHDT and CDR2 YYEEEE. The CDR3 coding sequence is TGTGCCAGCAGCTTCAAAGAGGGCGAGCAGTACTTC. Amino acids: CASSFKEGEQYF.

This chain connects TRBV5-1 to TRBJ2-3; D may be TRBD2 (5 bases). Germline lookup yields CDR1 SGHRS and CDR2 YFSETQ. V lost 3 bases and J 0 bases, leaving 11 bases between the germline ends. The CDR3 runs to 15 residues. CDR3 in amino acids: CASSYGRPSTDTQYF. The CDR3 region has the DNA TGCGCCAGCAGCTATGGGAGACCTAGCACAGATACGCAGTATTTT.

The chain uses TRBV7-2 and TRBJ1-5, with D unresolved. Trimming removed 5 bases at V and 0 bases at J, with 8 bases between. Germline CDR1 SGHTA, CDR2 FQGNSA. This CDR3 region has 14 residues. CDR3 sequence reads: CASSKGSSNQPQHF. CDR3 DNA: TGTGCCAGCAGCAAAGGGAGTAGCAATCAGCCCCAGCATTTT.

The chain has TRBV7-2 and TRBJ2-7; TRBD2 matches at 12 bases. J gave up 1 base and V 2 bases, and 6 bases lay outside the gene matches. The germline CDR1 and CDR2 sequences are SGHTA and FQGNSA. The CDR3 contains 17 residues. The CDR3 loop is CASSLMTSGRNSYEQYF. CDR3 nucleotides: TGTGCCAGCAGCTTAATGACTAGCGGGAGAAATTCCTACGAGCAGTACTTC.

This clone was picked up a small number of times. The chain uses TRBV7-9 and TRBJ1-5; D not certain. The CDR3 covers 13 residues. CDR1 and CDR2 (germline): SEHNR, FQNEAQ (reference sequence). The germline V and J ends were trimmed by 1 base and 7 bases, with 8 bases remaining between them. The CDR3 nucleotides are TGTGCCAGCAGCTTAGGTGGGCCCCAGCCCCAGCATTTT. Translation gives CASSLGGPQPQHF.